This T cell receptor (beta chain) derives from a study of cytomegalovirus exposure and HLA in healthy donors (dated by TCRdb to about 2017). Looking at the study overall: A later analysis indicated that the 130 or so validation repertoires were generated on the platform also employed for the 600 to 750 repertoires of the first cohort. The aim of the study was to test whether cataloging public T cell receptors could identify signatures of past pathogen exposure. In addition to the first cohort of 666 subjects, a separate validation cohort of 130 or so different subjects was used. To predict cytomegalovirus infection status, the study combined high-throughput TCR immunosequencing, statistical association of individual TCRs with disease status, and machine learning.

Library construction relied on the immunoSEQ multiplex PCR assay. On the study's bioinformatics: To diagnose cytomegalovirus status from the catalog of TCR beta chain sequences, a statistical classification framework was built. TCRdb mirrors the immuneACCESS table, restricted to in-frame sequences. Some clones are absent from its copies; in checked studies, under half trace to an unresolved V gene, and the reason for the others is unknown. V and J calls and clone size are given by that table; D and trimming were obtained from the DNA. Across this sample there are 200,000 to 250,000 clones, with approximately 88% seen only once. The ten top clones hold 11% to 15% of the sample. As to this clone: This clone's antigen is unknown. Base qualities are not provided; no much larger clone lies one nucleotide away.

Study-level results and caveats: Most TCR sequences were seen in very few donors, while some public TCRs were found in many individuals. The classifier was reported to diagnose cytomegalovirus status with high specificity and sensitivity in both the original cohort and the validation cohort. The validation cohort had no HLA typing available for a later analysis, so co-occurrence within that cohort was assessed over all 120 or so repertoires. It was suggested by the authors that the approach could potentially be generalized to other disease states and immunological phenotypes. In vitro tests confirmed that three of the cytomegalovirus-associated TCR beta chains recognize cytomegalovirus antigens. A total of around 150 TCR beta chains were listed by the study as associated with cytomegalovirus. Subsequent analysis determined that TCRs grouped into clusters in the first cohort also showed a tendency toward co-occurrence across the roughly 110 validation repertoires, and 94% of cluster scores exceeded 0.

Spanning cysteine to phenylalanine, the CDR3 consists of 13 amino acids. The entry retains the CDR3 DNA only, 39 bases that are in frame from base 1. Cut back by 8 bases and 4 bases, the V and J ends lie 11 bases apart. Based on the germline V gene, the CDR1 and CDR2 sequences are SGHVS and FNYEAQ. The donors belonged to the validation cohort of under 150 subjects, which was separate from the roughly 670-subject first cohort. This chain is built from TRBV7-6 and TRBJ2-2; TRBD2 is perhaps the D gene, given 5 matching bases. The receptor was isolated from a woman aged 25 to 45 in good health and CMV-seropositive. Specimen: PBMCs. The DNA is as follows: TGTGCCAGCGACGCAGGAGGCACCGGGGAGCTGTTTTTT. It codes for CASDAGGTGELFF.